The source of this TCR beta chain is a study of T-cell memory formation after mild COVID-19. Study-level information: TCR clusters were largely donor specific.

TCRdb processed the 5' RACE reads anew with MiXCR; each CDR3 protein has one entry. This sample has hundreds of thousands of distinct CDR3 sequences, with roughly 8.2% found just once. This clonotype was seen a few times. The antigen is undetermined. Per the germline V gene, CDR1 is SNHLY and CDR2 is FYNNEI. This CDR3 is 11 amino acids long. V was trimmed by 2 bases and J by 14 bases, leaving 10 bases between them. Overall study results and limits: CD4+ contracting clones lay mainly in CM and EM, CD8+ ones in EMRA. Within pre-infection memory, some responding clones were found, suggesting cross-reactive memory joined. Second-wave clones reaching peak frequency on day 37 lacked confirmed SARS-CoV-2 specificity.

The specimen sequenced was PBMCs or a T cell subset sorted from them (not recorded which). The chain combines TRBV2 with TRBJ2-1; D is unresolved. This TCR came from a man aged 18 to 30 who had mild COVID-19 (a few samples of this study predate the infection). Cell type and time point are not known. The CDR3 loop is CASSEHAPEFF. Written as DNA, the CDR3 is TGTGCCAGCAGTGAACATGCCCCGGAGTTCTTC.